This entry lists 5 T cell receptor beta chains sequenced from one sample in a study of control samples from healthy donors and cancer patients. Measured with immunoSEQ multiplex PCR; TCRdb has only the in-frame clones, and not every one. The table lists 120,000 or so clones, around 87% of them singletons. Sequences were obtained from blood. These receptors originate from a man in his sixties in good health.

CDR3 bases: TGTGCCAGCTCACAGGGGTATAATTCACCCCTCCACTTT. It specifies CASSQGYNSPLHF. The chain uses TRBV18 and TRBJ1-6; perhaps TRBD1 as D (5 bases). Germline values: CDR1 KGHSH, CDR2 LQKENI. CDR3 length: 13 residues. V was pared by 4 bases and J by 4 bases, with 5 bases between.

This chain links TRBV2 with TRBJ2-2; 8 bases fit TRBD1. The junction had 5 bases not matched to a gene; V was cut back by 6 bases and J by 5 bases. This CDR3 has 14 amino acids. From germline, CDR1 is SNHLY and CDR2 FYNNEI. This chain's CDR3 is CASRGTGRTGELFF. The CDR3 DNA reads as TGTGCCAGCAGGGGGACAGGCCGGACCGGGGAGCTGTTTTTT.

This chain connects TRBV7-3 to TRBJ1-4; TRBD1 matches at 7 bases. The germline CDR1 and CDR2 sequences are SGHTA and FQGTGA. The CDR3 spans 15 residues. J gave up 3 bases and V 5 bases, and 6 bases lay outside the gene matches. The CDR3 nucleotides read TGTGCCAGCAGCCGCACAGGGGTTCCTAATGAAAAACTGTTTTTT. This translates into CASSRTGVPNEKLFF.

The chain uses TRBV19 and TRBJ2-2; 11 bases match TRBD1. Trimming took 3 bases from V and 7 from J; bases not matched to a gene: 10. Per the germline V gene, CDR1 is LNHDA and CDR2 is SQIVND (reference sequence). CDR3 length equals 17 residues. The CDR3 region is CASSINPGTGGDGELFF. In DNA form, the CDR3 reads TGTGCCAGTAGTATCAACCCTGGGACAGGGGGAGACGGGGAGCTGTTTTTT.

V and J are TRBV19 and TRBJ2-1, with 9 bases that match TRBD2. This CDR3 spans 17 amino acids. Germline V gives CDR1 LNHDA, CDR2 SQIVND (reference sequence). Losses at the gene ends were 8 bases for V and 4 bases for J; bases not matched to a gene: 15. CDR3 amino acids: CASSLTLAGLGYNEQFF. Here the CDR3 DNA reads TGTGCCAGTTCATTGACCCTAGCGGGGCTAGGTTACAATGAGCAGTTCTTC.